These 19 T cell receptor beta chains were all obtained from the same sample, sequenced in a study of spatial heterogeneity in lung cancer. These receptors' antigens are unknown. Described time point: sample taken at primary tumor resection. MiXCR, run by TCRdb on the 5' RACE reads, gives a single entry per CDR3 protein. The sample holds 100,000 to 110,000 distinct CDR3 sequences, around 4.8% seen once. Study outcomes and limitations: It was found that expanded intratumoral alpha and beta TCR counts tracked tumor mutation counts.

Here the sequenced sample was lung tumor tissue, taken at surgery. The receptors come from a male donor with early-stage non-small cell lung cancer.

This clonotype came up many times. The genes are TRBV5-5 and TRBJ2-7, with D possibly being TRBD2 (5 bases). Looked up from germline, CDR1 is SGHKS and CDR2 is YYEKEE (reference sequence). Trimming removed 3 bases at V and 2 bases at J, with 15 bases between. The CDR3 loop spans 15 amino acids. The CDR3, as DNA: TGTGCCAGCAGCTCCCCGGGAAGGTTAACCTACGAGCAGTACTTC. Its translation is CASSSPGRLTYEQYF.

The chain links TRBV28 to TRBJ1-4, with D perhaps TRBD1 (5 bases). Trimming cost V 5 bases and J 8 bases, with 15 bases left between them. Germline-derived CDR1 and CDR2 are MDHEN and SYDVKM. CDR3 length equals 14 residues. The CDR3 DNA follows: TGTGCCAGCAGTCCCGCAGGGAAAGAGGAAAAACTGTTTTTT. Translated, it gives CASSPAGKEEKLFF.

This clonotype was recorded at least ten times. The rearrangement joins TRBV28 to TRBJ2-7; D is undetermined. CDR1 is MDHEN, CDR2 SYDVKM, per germline. V lost 6 bases, J lost 6 bases, and 6 bases lay in between. This CDR3 has 10 residues. Written as DNA, the CDR3 is TGTGCCAGCAGCATGTGCGAGCAGTACTTC. This translates into CASSMCEQYF. The variable domain in full, completed from reference TRBV28 and TRBJ2-7, reads DVKVTQSSRYLVKRTGEKVFLECVQDMDHENMFWYRQDPGLGLRLIYFSYDVKMKEKGDIPEGYSVSREKKERFSLILESASTNQTSMYLCASSMCEQYFGPGTRLTVT.

This clonotype came up many times. The chain carries TRBV7-2 and TRBJ1-1; TRBD1 matches at 8 bases. V lost 3 bases, J lost 3 bases, and 6 bases stayed unmatched. The CDR3 has 15 amino acids. Germline V CDR1 and CDR2: SGHTA, FQGNSA. The CDR3 is CASSFDGRGHTEAFF. The CDR3 nucleotides are TGTGCCAGCAGCTTTGATGGCAGGGGGCACACTGAAGCTTTCTTT.

This clonotype came up a few times. V and J are TRBV19 and TRBJ2-2, with D unresolved. V was cut by 8 bases and J by 6 bases, with 7 bases left in between. The germline CDR1 and CDR2 sequences are LNHDA and SQIVND (reference sequence). The CDR3 is 11 residues long. This chain's CDR3 is CASSGAGELFF. The CDR3 bases are TGTGCCAGTTCAGGCGCCGGGGAGCTGTTTTTT. Drawing the rest from reference TRBV19 and TRBJ2-2, the complete variable domain is DGGITQSPKYLFRKEGQNVTLSCEQNLNHDAMYWYRQDPGQGLRLIYYSQIVNDFQKGDIAEGYSVSREKKESFPLTVTSAQKNPTAFYLCASSGAGELFFGEGSRLTVL.

Ten or more counts support this clonotype. V and J are TRBV28 and TRBJ2-7; no clear D gene. V lost 5 bases to trimming and J lost 5 bases, with 16 bases between them. Looked up from germline, CDR1 is MDHEN and CDR2 is SYDVKM. The CDR3 has 14 residues. The CDR3 sequence is CASSRVGPRNEQYF. The CDR3 DNA follows: TGTGCCAGCAGTAGGGTGGGCCCTCGGAACGAGCAGTACTTC.

This clonotype showed up many times. The chain uses TRBV29-1 and TRBJ2-2; D is ambiguous. CDR3 length: 12 residues. CDR1 is SQVTM and CDR2 is ANQGSEA in the germline V gene. The V and J ends lost 5 bases and 6 bases respectively, with 10 bases between them. CDR3 loop: CSVSDGPGELFF. CDR3 DNA sequence: TGCAGCGTTTCCGACGGTCCCGGGGAGCTGTTTTTT.

V and J are TRBV12-3 or TRBV12-4 and TRBJ1-5; no clear D gene. The CDR3 is made up of 12 amino acids. Trimming stripped 5 bases from V and 3 bases from J, with 5 bases between. CDR3: CASSVYNQPQHF. CDR3 nucleotides: TGTGCCAGCAGTGTCTACAATCAGCCCCAGCATTTT.

This clonotype was seen repeatedly, ten times or more. The chain uses TRBV28 and TRBJ1-2; D perhaps matches TRBD1 (5 bases). Germline V gene lookup returns CDR1 MDHEN and CDR2 SYDVKM. V shed 3 bases and J shed 2 bases, with 10 bases lying between them. The CDR3 runs to 14 residues. CDR3 nucleotides: TGTGCCAGCAGTTTTTGGGACGGAAACTATGGCTACACCTTC. Protein sequence: CASSFWDGNYGYTF.

This clonotype was observed at least ten times. The chain links TRBV6-5 to TRBJ1-1; 7 positions agree with TRBD1. Germline V lookup: CDR1 MNHEY, CDR2 SVGAGI. V lost 6 bases and J lost 2; bases outside the gene matches: 9. CDR3 size: 15 residues. Here the CDR3 reads CASSQPGGTNTEAFF. In nucleotides, the CDR3 is TGTGCCAGCAGCCAACCAGGGGGGACAAACACTGAAGCTTTCTTT.

This clonotype was detected ten times or more. The V and J genes are TRBV20-1 and TRBJ2-7, with 7 bases aligning to TRBD1. Germline V gene data show CDR1 as DFQATT and CDR2 as SNEGSKA (reference sequence). Germline trimming cut 1 base from V and 2 bases from J; bases unmatched to any gene: 8. The length of the CDR3 is 15 residues. CDR3 DNA: TGCAGTGCTAGAGGTCTCCGGGACAGCACCTACGAGCAGTACTTC. Translated: CSARGLRDSTYEQYF.

This clonotype has just a few counts. V and J are TRBV6-1 and TRBJ1-2; D call uncertain. Per germline, CDR1 MNHNS and CDR2 SASEGT. The CDR3 is made up of 13 amino acids. V lost 7 bases and J lost 1, with 10 bases in between. This CDR3 is CASKPIFNYGYTF. The CDR3 bases are TGTGCCAGCAAACCGATCTTTAACTATGGCTACACCTTC.

This clonotype was recorded many times. The chain joins TRBV20-1 to TRBJ1-6, with TRBD1 matching 9 bases. V dropped 3 bases and J dropped 10; count of bases not matched to a gene: 7. In germline, CDR1 is DFQATT, CDR2 SNEGSKA (reference sequence). This CDR3 is built from 14 residues. This chain's CDR3 is CSASPGTGSSPLHF. DNA of the CDR3: TGCAGTGCTAGCCCTGGGACAGGGAGCTCACCCCTCCACTTT.

This clonotype was picked up many times. The CDR3, as DNA: TGTGCCAGCAGCCAACGACAGGGGGCTTATTATGAGCAGTTCTTC. Protein product: CASSQRQGAYYEQFF. The chain links TRBV13 to TRBJ2-1, with 10 bases fitting TRBD1. CDR1 PRHDT and CDR2 FYEKMQ come from the germline V gene (reference sequence). The CDR3 consists of 15 residues. The V and J ends lost 5 bases and 8 bases, in that order; junction bases with no gene match: 9.

This clonotype was observed many times. The V gene is TRBV24-1, the J gene TRBJ2-1, with D possibly matching TRBD2 (6 bases). This CDR3 spans 15 amino acids. The V gene lost 6 bases and the J gene lost 5 bases, with 16 bases spanning the gap. The germline V gene encodes CDR1 KGHDR and CDR2 SFDVKD. The CDR3 DNA reads as TGTGCCACCAGTTCCCCGGGAGATCTCCACAATGAGCAGTTCTTC. This translates into CATSSPGDLHNEQFF.

This clonotype was recorded many times. The rearrangement links TRBV27 to TRBJ2-7; D is perhaps TRBD2 (5 bases). From germline, CDR1 is MNHEY and CDR2 SMNVEV (reference sequence). The germline V and J ends were trimmed by 3 bases and 2 bases, with 8 bases remaining between them. The CDR3 has 13 residues. This chain's CDR3 is CASSFSGTYEQYF. DNA for the CDR3: TGTGCCAGCAGTTTCAGCGGAACCTACGAGCAGTACTTC.

This clonotype was observed a handful of times. The gene calls are TRBV28 and TRBJ2-5; 8 bases align to TRBD2. J gave up 4 bases and V 7 bases, and 11 bases lay outside the gene matches. CDR1 MDHEN and CDR2 SYDVKM come from the germline V gene. This CDR3 spans 15 amino acids. This chain's CDR3 is CASTLTSGSAETQYF. The CDR3 nucleotides are TGTGCCAGCACGTTGACAAGCGGGAGCGCAGAGACCCAGTACTTC.

This clonotype was seen repeatedly, ten times or more. This sequence joins TRBV9 and TRBJ2-3, with D maybe TRBD2 (5 bases). V was cut by 4 bases and J by 5 bases, with 17 bases left in between. CDR1 and CDR2 from the germline V gene are SGDLS and YYNGEE. The CDR3 length is 15 residues. The CDR3 here is CASSLDLGPGDTQYF. Here the CDR3 DNA reads TGTGCCAGCAGCCTGGACTTAGGTCCGGGAGATACGCAGTATTTT. Full variable domain (missing parts from reference TRBV9 and TRBJ2-3): DSGVTQTPKHLITATGQRVTLRCSPRSGDLSVYWYQQSLDQGLQFLIQYYNGEERAKGNILERFSAQQFPDLHSELNLSSLELGDSALYFCASSLDLGPGDTQYFGPGTRLTVL.

This clonotype was seen ten or more times. This chain connects TRBV12-3 or TRBV12-4 to TRBJ1-5; possibly TRBD1 for D (6 bases). The CDR3 has 15 amino acids. V lost 5 bases and J 1 base, leaving 12 bases between the germline ends. Here the CDR3 DNA reads TGTGCCAGCAGTCGAACAGGGTTCAGCAATCAGCCCCAGCATTTT. Translated, it gives CASSRTGFSNQPQHF.